A selection of T cell receptor beta chains follows, all from one sample in a study of blood T cell repertoires in COVID-19. Produced via immunoSEQ multiplex PCR; TCRdb's table is partial and in-frame only. Here the sample spans about 350,000 clones, about nine tenths being singletons. Sequenced input: PBMCs or T cells enriched from blood (not recorded which). The receptors come from a woman aged 25-40 years who had been exposed to COVID-19. Both conserved end residues are trimmed from each CDR3.

>TRBV19
ASSEQDSSYEQY
>TRBV12-5
ASGLAQSRGYT
>TRBV7-2
ASSLSRGSYEQY
>TRBV3-1/TRBV3-2
ASSLGSSYNSPLH
>TRBV6-5
ASQVDRVNTEAF
>TRBV2
ASSAPRGRGTEAF
>TRBV9
ASSAGTSYGYT
>TRBV5-1
ASMSYDRNTEAF
>TRBV28
ASTGTSGPNYEQY
>TRBV6-1
ASSETSGRYTGELF
>TRBV18
ASSRSGTGGFYGYT
>TRBV27
ASSPDRFSNQPQH
>TRBV28
ASSLSDSGSHSNQPQH
>TRBV5-8
ASSLVRVWSYNEQF
>TRBV9
ASSPHEANYGYT
>TRBV27
ASSLRGGGYQPQH